Listed here are 5 T cell receptor beta chains from one sample, sequenced in a study of PD-1 blockade in mismatch repair-deficient tumors (dated by TCRdb to 2016 to 2017). Libraries were constructed by the immunoSEQ multiplex PCR assay. As stored in TCRdb, this immuneACCESS dataset retains in-frame rearrangements with V and J assigned. A fraction of the clones does not appear; measured against another copy, unresolved V genes explain less than half of the discrepancy, and the remainder lacks a known reason. Within this sample are 38,000 or so clones, with 85% of them counted one time only. Together, the top ten hold roughly 3.9% of the sample. The material sequenced was peripheral blood, taken 76 weeks after starting pembrolizumab. The source of these receptors is an adult with mismatch repair-deficient cancer.

The chain joins TRBV6-1 to TRBJ1-1, with TRBD1 as a possible D gene (5 bases). The CDR3 has 16 amino acids. Germline V gene sequence: CDR1 MNHNS, CDR2 SASEGT. V was cut by 4 bases and J by 0 bases, with 15 bases left in between. The CDR3 DNA is TGTGCCAGCAGTGGACAGCTATTGGGCTTGAACACTGAAGCTTTCTTT. It codes for CASSGQLLGLNTEAFF.

The gene calls are TRBV7-3 and TRBJ1-1; no clear D gene. The CDR3 totals 13 residues. Germline lookup yields CDR1 SGHTA and CDR2 FQGTGA. V was cut by 0 bases and J by 5 bases, with 7 bases left in between. CDR3 amino acids: CASSLTGRTEAFF. CDR3 coding DNA: TGTGCCAGCAGCTTAACAGGGCGTACTGAAGCTTTCTTT.

The chain joins TRBV15 to TRBJ2-1; 10 positions match TRBD2. From germline, CDR1 is LNHNV and CDR2 YYDKDF (reference sequence). This CDR3 is built from 17 residues. Trimming cost V 3 bases and J 10 bases; bases outside gene matches: 15. The CDR3: CATSRASSGSKVGEQFF. The CDR3 DNA is TGTGCCACCAGCAGGGCCTCTAGCGGGAGTAAGGTTGGGGAGCAGTTCTTC. The full variable domain, rest sourced from reference TRBV15 and TRBJ2-1, is DAMVIQNPRYQVTQFGKPVTLSCSQTLNHNVMYWYQQKSSQAPKLLFHYYDKDFNNEADTPDNFQSRRPNTSFCFLDIRSPGLGDTAMYLCATSRASSGSKVGEQFFGPGTRLTVL.

CDR3 DNA: TGTGCCAGCTCACACTCGAGAAACTTAAGGGACACTGAAGCTTTCTTT. It yields the protein CASSHSRNLRDTEAFF. V usage is TRBV18 and J usage is TRBJ1-1; D remains ambiguous. The germline CDR1 and CDR2 sequences are KGHSH and LQKENI. V was shortened by 4 bases and J by 3 bases, with 18 bases between the two germline ends. This CDR3 is built from 16 residues.

The chain is built from TRBV10-1 and TRBJ2-1; TRBD2 matches 7 bases. Germline CDR1 WNHNN, CDR2 SYGVQD (reference sequence). Trimming removed 2 bases from V and 6 bases from J; junction bases left unmatched: 4. The CDR3 length is 14 residues. In DNA form, the CDR3 reads TGCGCCAGCAGTGAGGGGAGGGCCTTCAATGAGCAGTTCTTC. Translating it yields CASSEGRAFNEQFF.